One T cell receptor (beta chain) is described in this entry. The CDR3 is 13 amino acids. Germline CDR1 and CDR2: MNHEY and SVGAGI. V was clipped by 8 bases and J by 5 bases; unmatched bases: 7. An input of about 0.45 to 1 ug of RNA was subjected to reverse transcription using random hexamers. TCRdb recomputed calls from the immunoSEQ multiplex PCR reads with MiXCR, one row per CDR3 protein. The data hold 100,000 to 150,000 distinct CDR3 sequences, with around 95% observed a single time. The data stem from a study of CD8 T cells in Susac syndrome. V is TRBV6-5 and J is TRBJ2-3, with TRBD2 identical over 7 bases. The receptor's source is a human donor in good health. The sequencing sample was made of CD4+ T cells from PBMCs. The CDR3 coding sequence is TGTGCCAGCTCGCGGGAGTTCGGAGATACGCAGTATTTT. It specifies CASSREFGDTQYF.